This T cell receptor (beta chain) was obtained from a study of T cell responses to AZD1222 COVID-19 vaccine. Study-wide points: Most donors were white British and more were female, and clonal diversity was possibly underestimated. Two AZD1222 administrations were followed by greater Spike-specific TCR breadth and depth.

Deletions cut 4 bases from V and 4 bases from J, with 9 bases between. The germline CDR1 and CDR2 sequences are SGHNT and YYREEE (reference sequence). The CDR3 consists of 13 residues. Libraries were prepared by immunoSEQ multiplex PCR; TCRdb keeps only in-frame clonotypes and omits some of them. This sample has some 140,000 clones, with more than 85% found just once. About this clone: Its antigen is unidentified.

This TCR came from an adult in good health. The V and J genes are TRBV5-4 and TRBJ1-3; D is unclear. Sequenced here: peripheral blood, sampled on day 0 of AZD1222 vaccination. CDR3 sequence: CASSVPPGNTIYF. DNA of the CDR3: TGTGCCAGCAGCGTGCCCCCCGGAAACACCATATATTTT.